In this sample, the clone carrying this TCR beta chain is medium-sized. This entry belongs to a study of preoperative IRX-2 immunotherapy in early breast cancer. Sample treatment: preoperative locoregional IRX-2 cytokine immunotherapy. Samples came from a phase Ib trial of preoperative locoregional IRX-2 cytokine immunotherapy. V lost 3 bases and J 0 bases, leaving 9 bases between the germline ends. Germline-derived CDR1 and CDR2 are SGHNT and YENEEA. The CDR3 has 15 residues. Data came from immunoSEQ multiplex PCR; TCRdb stores just in-frame clones and leaves some out. The sample lists about 45,000 clones, about 72% occurring once.

The V call is TRBV11-3, the J call TRBJ1-3, with D possibly being TRBD1 (6 bases). The material was tumor tissue, obtained after IRX-2 immunotherapy. The sequence was collected from a human donor with breast cancer. Written as DNA, the CDR3 is TGTGCCAGCAGCTTGGGGGGCCCCTCTGGAAACACCATATATTTT. The encoded protein is CASSLGGPSGNTIYF.